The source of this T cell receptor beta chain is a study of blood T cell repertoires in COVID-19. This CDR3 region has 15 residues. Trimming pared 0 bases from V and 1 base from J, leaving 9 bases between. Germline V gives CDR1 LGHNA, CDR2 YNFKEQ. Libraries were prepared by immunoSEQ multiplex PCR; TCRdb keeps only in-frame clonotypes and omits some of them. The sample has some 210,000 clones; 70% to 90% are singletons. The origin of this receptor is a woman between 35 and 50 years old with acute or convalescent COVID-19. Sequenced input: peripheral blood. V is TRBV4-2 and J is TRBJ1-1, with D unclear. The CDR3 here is CASSQDLYRNTEAFF. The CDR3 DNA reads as TGTGCCAGCAGCCAAGATTTATACAGGAACACTGAAGCTTTCTTT.